Below are 9 T cell receptor beta chains sequenced from a single sample in a study of PD-L1 blockade in urothelial cancer. The time point is: peripheral blood 6 weeks after treatment start. The table came from immunoSEQ multiplex PCR; TCRdb's copy has only in-frame clones and leaves some out. The sample carries just under 45,000 clones, around 82% recorded once. The material was PBMCs, obtained around atezolizumab (anti-PD-L1) treatment. The receptors derive from a man aged 55-75 years with urothelial cancer.

The gene calls are TRBV10-3 and TRBJ1-1; 7 bases match TRBD1. Germline V lookup: CDR1 ENHRY, CDR2 SYGVKD. This CDR3 has 18 amino acids. Losses at the gene ends were 3 bases for V and 5 bases for J; bases not matched to a gene: 18. The CDR3 bases are TGTGCCATCAGTGATTCACAGGGGAAAAATACCCAGGGGACTGAAGCTTTCTTT. Its translation: CAISDSQGKNTQGTEAFF.

The chain couples TRBV4-1 to TRBJ2-3, with D tentatively TRBD2 (6 bases). The CDR3 runs 15 residues. In germline, CDR1 is MGHRA, CDR2 YSYEKL. The V gene lost 3 bases and the J gene lost 3 bases, with 13 bases spanning the gap. CDR3 in DNA: TGCGCCAGCAGCCAGCAGGTGGGAGGAACAGATACGCAGTATTTT. Protein sequence: CASSQQVGGTDTQYF.

This chain joins TRBV4-1 and TRBJ1-5; 9 bases are shared with TRBD1. Trimming took 3 bases from V and 0 from J; bases not matched to a gene: 9. Looked up from germline, CDR1 is MGHRA and CDR2 is YSYEKL. CDR3 length: 18 residues. CDR3 sequence reads: CASSHREQGAYSNQPQHF. In DNA form, the CDR3 reads TGCGCCAGCAGCCATCGGGAACAGGGGGCTTATAGCAATCAGCCCCAGCATTTT.

The chain recombines TRBV7-9 with TRBJ1-4; 8 bases are shared with TRBD1. J was trimmed by 5 bases and V by 5 bases; bases with no gene match: 13. Germline V gene lookup returns CDR1 SEHNR and CDR2 FQNEAQ (reference sequence). This CDR3 comprises 17 residues. The CDR3 here is CASSRMDREWGNEKLFF. CDR3 bases: TGTGCCAGCAGCCGAATGGACAGGGAGTGGGGAAATGAAAAACTGTTTTTT.

This chain connects TRBV29-1 to TRBJ2-7; 9 bases are shared with TRBD1. Germline CDR1 is SQVTM and CDR2 is ANQGSEA. CDR3 length equals 13 residues. The V and J ends lost 2 bases and 5 bases, in that order; junction bases with no gene match: 4. CDR3 protein: CSVEQTGGDEQYF. The CDR3 nucleotides read TGCAGCGTTGAACAGACAGGGGGGGACGAGCAGTACTTC.

The chain uses TRBV6-6 and TRBJ1-5; D not certain. The V gene's germline CDR1 is MNHNY and CDR2 SVGAGI (reference sequence). Trimming shortened V by 0 bases and J by 7 bases, and 16 bases separated the two germline ends. CDR3 length: 16 residues. This chain's CDR3 is CASSYSAGEGGQPQHF. For the CDR3, the DNA is TGTGCCAGCAGTTACTCCGCCGGCGAGGGAGGACAGCCCCAGCATTTT.

The rearrangement joins TRBV19 to TRBJ1-5, with 7 bases aligning to TRBD1. The germline CDR1 and CDR2 sequences are LNHDA and SQIVND (reference sequence). The CDR3 is made up of 14 amino acids. V shed 5 bases and J 5 bases; nucleotides not matched to a gene: 6. CDR3: CASSPGTAYQPQHF. CDR3 nucleotides: TGTGCCAGTAGTCCAGGGACAGCCTATCAGCCCCAGCATTTT.

The chain couples TRBV28 to TRBJ1-1; the D is unclear. The length of the CDR3 is 13 residues. The germline V gene has CDR1 MDHEN and CDR2 SYDVKM. V shed 6 bases and J shed 0 bases, with 8 bases lying between them. CDR3 loop: CASRRSMNTEAFF. In DNA form, the CDR3 reads TGTGCCAGCAGGCGTTCGATGAACACTGAAGCTTTCTTT.

This chain links TRBV2 with TRBJ1-1, with 9 positions matching TRBD1. Germline trimming cut 2 bases from V and 11 bases from J; bases unmatched to any gene: 6. Looked up from germline, CDR1 is SNHLY and CDR2 is FYNNEI. This CDR3 spans 13 amino acids. The CDR3 DNA is TGTGCCAGCAGTGAATACAGGGGGCGCGAGGCTTTCTTT. Protein sequence: CASSEYRGREAFF.